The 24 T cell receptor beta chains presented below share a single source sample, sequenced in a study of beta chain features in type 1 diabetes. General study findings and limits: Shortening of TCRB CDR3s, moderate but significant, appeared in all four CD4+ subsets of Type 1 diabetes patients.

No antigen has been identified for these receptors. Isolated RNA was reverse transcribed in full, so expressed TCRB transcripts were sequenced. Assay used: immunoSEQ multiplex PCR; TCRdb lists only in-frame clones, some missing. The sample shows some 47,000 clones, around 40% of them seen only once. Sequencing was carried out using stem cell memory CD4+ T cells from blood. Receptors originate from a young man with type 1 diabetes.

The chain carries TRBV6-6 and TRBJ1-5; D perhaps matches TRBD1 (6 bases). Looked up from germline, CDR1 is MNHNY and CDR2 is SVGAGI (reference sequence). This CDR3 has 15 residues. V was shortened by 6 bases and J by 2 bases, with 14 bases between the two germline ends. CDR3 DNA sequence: TGTGCCAGCAGGCCAACAGGGTGGGGCAATCAGCCCCAGCATTTT. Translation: CASRPTGWGNQPQHF.

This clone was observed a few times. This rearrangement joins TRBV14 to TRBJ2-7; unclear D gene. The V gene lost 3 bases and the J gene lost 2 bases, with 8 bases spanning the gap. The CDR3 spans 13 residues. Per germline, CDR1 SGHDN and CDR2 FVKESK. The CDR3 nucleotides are TGTGCCAGCAGCCAGGCAGTGGCCTACGAGCAGTACTTC. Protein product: CASSQAVAYEQYF.

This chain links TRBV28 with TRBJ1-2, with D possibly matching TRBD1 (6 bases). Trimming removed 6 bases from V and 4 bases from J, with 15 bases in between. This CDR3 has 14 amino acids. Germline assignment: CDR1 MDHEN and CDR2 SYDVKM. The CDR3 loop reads CASRRGARRYGYTF. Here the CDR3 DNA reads TGTGCCAGCAGGCGGGGGGCGCGTCGCTATGGCTACACCTTC.

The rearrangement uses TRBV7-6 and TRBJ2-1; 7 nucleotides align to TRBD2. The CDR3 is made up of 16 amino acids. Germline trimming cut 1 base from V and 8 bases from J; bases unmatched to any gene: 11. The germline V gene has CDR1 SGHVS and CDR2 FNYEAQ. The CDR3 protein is CASSLEPAVGRYEQFF. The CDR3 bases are TGTGCCAGCAGCTTAGAGCCTGCGGTCGGGAGGTATGAGCAGTTCTTC.

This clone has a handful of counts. The CDR3 DNA sequence: TGTGCCAGCAGCGCCCCAGGAACGCAGTATTTT. Translated: CASSAPGTQYF. V and J are TRBV7-9 and TRBJ2-3; D uncertain. There are 11 residues in the CDR3. Germline assignment: CDR1 SEHNR and CDR2 FQNEAQ (reference sequence). V was shortened by 5 bases and J by 9 bases, with 9 bases between the two germline ends.

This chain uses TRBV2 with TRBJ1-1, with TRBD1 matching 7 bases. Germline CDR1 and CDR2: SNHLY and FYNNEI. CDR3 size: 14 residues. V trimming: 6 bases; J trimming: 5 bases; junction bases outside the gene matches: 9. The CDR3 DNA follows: TGTGCCAGCAGCGTGACAGGGAGAGGTACTGAAGCTTTCTTT. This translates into CASSVTGRGTEAFF.

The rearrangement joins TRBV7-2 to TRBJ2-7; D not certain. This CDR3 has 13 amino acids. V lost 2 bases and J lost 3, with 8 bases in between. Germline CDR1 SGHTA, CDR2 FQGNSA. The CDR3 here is CASSLRQNYEQYF. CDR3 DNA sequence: TGTGCCAGCAGCTTACGTCAGAACTACGAGCAGTACTTC.

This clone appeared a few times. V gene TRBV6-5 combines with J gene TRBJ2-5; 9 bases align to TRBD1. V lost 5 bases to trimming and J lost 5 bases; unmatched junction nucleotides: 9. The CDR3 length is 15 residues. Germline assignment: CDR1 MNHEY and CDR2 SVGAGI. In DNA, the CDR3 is TGTGCCAGCAGTCAGCAGACAGGGGGATGGGAGACCCAGTACTTC. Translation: CASSQQTGGWETQYF.

CDR3 sequence: CASSVAGGVYGYTF. Written as DNA, the CDR3 is TGTGCCAGCAGCGTCGCTGGGGGGGTCTATGGCTACACCTTC. V is TRBV11-1 and J is TRBJ1-2, with D tentatively TRBD1 (5 bases). The CDR3 is 14 residues long. The germline V gene encodes CDR1 SGHAT and CDR2 FQDESV (reference sequence). Between the trimmed V and J ends, which lost 5 bases and 4 bases, there was a span of 14 bases.

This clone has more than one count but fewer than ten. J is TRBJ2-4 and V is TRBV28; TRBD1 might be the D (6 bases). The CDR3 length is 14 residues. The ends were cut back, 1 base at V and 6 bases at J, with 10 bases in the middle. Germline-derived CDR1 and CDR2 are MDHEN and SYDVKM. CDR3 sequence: CASSLSGATNIQYF. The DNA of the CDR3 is TGTGCCAGCAGTTTATCAGGGGCGACAAACATTCAGTACTTC.

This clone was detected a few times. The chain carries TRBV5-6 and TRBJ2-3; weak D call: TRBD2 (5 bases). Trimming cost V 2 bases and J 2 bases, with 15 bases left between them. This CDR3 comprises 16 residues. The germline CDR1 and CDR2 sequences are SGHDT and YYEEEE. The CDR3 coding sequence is TGTGCCAGCAGCTTCCGTGACTACCCTTTCACAGATACGCAGTATTTT. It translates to CASSFRDYPFTDTQYF.

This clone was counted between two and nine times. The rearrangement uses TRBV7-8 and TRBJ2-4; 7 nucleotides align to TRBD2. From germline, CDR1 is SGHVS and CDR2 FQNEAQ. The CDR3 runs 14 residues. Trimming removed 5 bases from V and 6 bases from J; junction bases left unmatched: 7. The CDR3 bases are TGTGCCAGCAGCGCTAAGTCGGGGGGAAACATTCAGTACTTC. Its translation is CASSAKSGGNIQYF.

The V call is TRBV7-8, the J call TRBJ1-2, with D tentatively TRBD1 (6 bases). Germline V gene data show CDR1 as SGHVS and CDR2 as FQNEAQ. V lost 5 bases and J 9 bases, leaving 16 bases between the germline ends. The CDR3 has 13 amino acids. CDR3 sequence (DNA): TGTGCCAGCAGCCCGGGACAAATTGGAAGCTACACCTTC. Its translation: CASSPGQIGSYTF.

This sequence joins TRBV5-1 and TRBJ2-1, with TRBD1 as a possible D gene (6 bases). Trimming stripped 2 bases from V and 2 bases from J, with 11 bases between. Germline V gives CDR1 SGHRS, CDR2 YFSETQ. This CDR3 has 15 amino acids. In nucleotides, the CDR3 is TGCGCCAGCAGCTTACAGGGAGAGACCTACAATGAGCAGTTCTTC. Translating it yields CASSLQGETYNEQFF.

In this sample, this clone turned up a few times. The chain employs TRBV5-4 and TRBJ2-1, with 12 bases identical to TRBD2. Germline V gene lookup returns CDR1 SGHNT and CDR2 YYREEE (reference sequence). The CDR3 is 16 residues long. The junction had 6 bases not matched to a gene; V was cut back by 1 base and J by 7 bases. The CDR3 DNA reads TGTGCCAGCAGCTTGCTAGCGGGAGGGTCGGAAAATGAGCAGTTCTTC. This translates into CASSLLAGGSENEQFF.

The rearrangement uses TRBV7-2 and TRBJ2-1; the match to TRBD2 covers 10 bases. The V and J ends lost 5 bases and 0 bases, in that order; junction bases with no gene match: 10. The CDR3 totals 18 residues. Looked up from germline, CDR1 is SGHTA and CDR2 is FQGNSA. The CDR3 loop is CASSPRTSGDSSYNEQFF. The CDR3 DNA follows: TGTGCCAGCAGCCCACGTACTAGCGGGGATAGCTCCTACAATGAGCAGTTCTTC.

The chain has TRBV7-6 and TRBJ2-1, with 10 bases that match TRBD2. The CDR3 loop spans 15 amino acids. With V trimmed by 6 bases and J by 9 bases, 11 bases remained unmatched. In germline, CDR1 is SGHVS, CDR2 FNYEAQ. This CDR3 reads CASRGPPSGSGEQFF. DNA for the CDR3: TGTGCCAGCAGGGGACCCCCTAGCGGGAGTGGTGAGCAGTTCTTC.

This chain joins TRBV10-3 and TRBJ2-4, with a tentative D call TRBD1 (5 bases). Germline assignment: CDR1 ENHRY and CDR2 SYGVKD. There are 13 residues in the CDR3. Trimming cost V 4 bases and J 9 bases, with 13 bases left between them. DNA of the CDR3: TGTGCCATCAGTGGGCAGGGCGGTAGCATTCAGTACTTC. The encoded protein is CAISGQGGSIQYF.

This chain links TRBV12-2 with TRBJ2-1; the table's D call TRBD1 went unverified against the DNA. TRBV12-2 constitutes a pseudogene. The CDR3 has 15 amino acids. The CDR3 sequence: CASRLGSTGWTEQFF. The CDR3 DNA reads TGTGCAAGTCGCTTAGGTTCGACAGGGTGGACTGAGCAGTTCTTC.

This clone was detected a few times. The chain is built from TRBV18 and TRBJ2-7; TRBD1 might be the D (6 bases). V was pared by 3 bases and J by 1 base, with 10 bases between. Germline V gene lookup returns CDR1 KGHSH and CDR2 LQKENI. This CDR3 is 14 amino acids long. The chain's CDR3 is CASSPGGQSYEQYF. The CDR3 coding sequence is TGTGCCAGCTCACCTGGGGGCCAGTCCTACGAGCAGTACTTC.

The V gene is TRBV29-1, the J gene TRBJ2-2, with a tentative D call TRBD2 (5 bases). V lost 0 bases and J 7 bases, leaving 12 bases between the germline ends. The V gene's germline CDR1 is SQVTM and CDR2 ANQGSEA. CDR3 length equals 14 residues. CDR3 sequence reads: CSVEDPGWGGELFF. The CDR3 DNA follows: TGCAGCGTTGAAGATCCGGGATGGGGCGGGGAGCTGTTTTTT.

DNA for the CDR3: TGTGCCAGCAGTTACCTGGGGGGTAGGGAGACCCAGTACTTC. Translation gives CASSYLGGRETQYF. The chain links TRBV6-6 to TRBJ2-5, with a weak D call TRBD2 (6 bases). Germline V gene sequence: CDR1 MNHNY, CDR2 SVGAGI (reference sequence). With 2 bases removed from V and 5 bases from J, the gap between germline ends came to 12 bases. CDR3 length: 14 residues.

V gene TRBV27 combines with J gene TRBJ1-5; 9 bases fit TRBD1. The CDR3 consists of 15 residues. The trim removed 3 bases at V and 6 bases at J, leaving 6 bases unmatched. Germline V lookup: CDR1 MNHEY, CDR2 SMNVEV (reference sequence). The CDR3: CASSLKQGAGQPQHF. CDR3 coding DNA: TGTGCCAGCAGTTTGAAACAGGGGGCAGGTCAGCCCCAGCATTTT.

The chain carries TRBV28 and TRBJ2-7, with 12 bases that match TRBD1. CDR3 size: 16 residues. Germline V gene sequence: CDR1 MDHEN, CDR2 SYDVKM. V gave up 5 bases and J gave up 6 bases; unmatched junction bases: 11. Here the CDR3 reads CASSGAFGTGGAEQYF. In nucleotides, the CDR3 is TGTGCCAGCAGTGGGGCTTTTGGGACAGGGGGCGCCGAGCAGTACTTC.